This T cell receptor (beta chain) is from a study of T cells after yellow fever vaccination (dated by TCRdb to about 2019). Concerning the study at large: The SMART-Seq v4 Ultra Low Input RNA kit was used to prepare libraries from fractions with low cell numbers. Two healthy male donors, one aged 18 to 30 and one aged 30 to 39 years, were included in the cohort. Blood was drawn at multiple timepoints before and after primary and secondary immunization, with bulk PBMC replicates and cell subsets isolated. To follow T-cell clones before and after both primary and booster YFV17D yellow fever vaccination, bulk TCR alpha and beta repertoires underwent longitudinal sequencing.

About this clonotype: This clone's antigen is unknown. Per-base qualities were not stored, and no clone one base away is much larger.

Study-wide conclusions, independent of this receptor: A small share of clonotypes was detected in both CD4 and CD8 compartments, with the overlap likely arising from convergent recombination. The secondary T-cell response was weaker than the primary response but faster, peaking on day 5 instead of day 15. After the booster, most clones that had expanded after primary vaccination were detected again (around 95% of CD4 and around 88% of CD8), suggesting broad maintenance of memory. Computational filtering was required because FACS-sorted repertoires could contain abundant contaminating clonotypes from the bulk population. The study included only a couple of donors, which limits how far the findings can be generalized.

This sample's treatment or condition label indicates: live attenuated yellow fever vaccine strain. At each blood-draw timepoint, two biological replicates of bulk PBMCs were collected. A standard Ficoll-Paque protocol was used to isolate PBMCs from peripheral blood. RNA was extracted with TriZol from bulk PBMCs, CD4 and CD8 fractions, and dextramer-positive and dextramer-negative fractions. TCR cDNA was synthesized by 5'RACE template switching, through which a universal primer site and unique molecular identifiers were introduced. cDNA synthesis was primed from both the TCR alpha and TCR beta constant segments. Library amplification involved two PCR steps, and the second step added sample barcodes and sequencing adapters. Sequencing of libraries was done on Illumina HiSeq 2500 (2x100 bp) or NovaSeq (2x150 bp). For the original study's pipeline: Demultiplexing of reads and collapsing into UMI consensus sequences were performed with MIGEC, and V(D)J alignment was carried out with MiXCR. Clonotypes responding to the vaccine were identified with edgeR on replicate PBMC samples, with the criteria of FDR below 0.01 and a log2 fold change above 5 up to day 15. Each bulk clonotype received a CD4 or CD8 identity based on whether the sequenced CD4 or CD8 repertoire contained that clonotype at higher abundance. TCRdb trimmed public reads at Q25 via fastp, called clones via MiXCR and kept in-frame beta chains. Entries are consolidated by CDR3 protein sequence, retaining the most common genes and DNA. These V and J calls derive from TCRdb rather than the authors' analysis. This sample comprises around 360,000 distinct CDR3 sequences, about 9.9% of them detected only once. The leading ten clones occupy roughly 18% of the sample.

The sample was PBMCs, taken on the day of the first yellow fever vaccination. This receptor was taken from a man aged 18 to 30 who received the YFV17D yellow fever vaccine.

The DNA is TGTGCCAGCAGCTTGGAGGCAGACACAGATACGCAGTATTTT. Translated, this is CASSLEADTDTQYF. The sequence is built from TRBV5-6 and TRBJ2-3, with the D segment identity uncertain. The germline ends are 7 bases apart after V is trimmed by 0 bases and J by 2 bases. CDR1 SGHDT and CDR2 YYEEEE were looked up in the germline V gene. From its cysteine to its phenylalanine, the CDR3 spans 14 amino acids. CDR3 DNA only is kept here, 42 bases in frame from base 1. Where the CDR3 stops, the reference TRBV5-6 and TRBJ2-3 genes take over; the full variable domain is DAGVTQSPTHLIKTRGQQVTLRCSPKSGHDTVSWYQQALGQGPQFIFQYYEEEERQRGNFPDRFSGHQFPNYSSELNVNALLLGDSALYLCASSLEADTDTQYFGPGTRLTVL.